This T cell receptor (beta chain) originates from a study of T cell changes during pregnancy in multiple sclerosis. Germline V lookup: CDR1 SGHRS, CDR2 YFSETQ. V lost 0 bases, J lost 12 bases, and 18 bases lay in between. The CDR3 consists of 15 residues. The assay was immunoSEQ multiplex PCR, and TCRdb's table has in-frame clones only and misses some. The sample lists roughly 80,000 clones; around 91% were seen once. The origin of this receptor is a female donor with multiple sclerosis, enrolled in a pregnancy study. The V gene is TRBV5-1, the J gene TRBJ1-4; tentatively, D is TRBD1 (5 bases). The material was peripheral blood, obtained before pregnancy. CDR3 sequence (DNA): TGCGCCAGCAGCTTGGGTTTAATAGCAGGGTTGGAACTGTTTTTT. Translated, it gives CASSLGLIAGLELFF.